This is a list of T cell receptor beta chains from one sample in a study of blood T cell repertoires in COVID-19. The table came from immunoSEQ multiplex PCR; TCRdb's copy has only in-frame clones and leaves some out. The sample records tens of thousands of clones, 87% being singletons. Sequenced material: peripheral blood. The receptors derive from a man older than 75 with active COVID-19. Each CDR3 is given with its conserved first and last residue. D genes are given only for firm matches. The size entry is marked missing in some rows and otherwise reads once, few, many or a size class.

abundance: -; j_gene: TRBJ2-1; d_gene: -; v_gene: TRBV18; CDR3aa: CASSRRDGEQFF; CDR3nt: TGTGCCAGCTCCCGCAGGGATGGCGAGCAGTTCTTC
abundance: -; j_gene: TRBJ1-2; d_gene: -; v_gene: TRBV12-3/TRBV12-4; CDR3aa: CASSSGFGYTF; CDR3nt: TGTGCCAGCAGTTCCGGGTTCGGCTACACCTTC
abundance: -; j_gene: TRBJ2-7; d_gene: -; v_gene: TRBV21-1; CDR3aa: CASIAGTGAYEQYF; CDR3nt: TGTGCCAGCATTGCGGGGACAGGGGCATACGAGCAGTACTTC
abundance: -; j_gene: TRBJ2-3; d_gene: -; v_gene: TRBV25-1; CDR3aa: CATAGDITDTQYF; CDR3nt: TGTGCCACAGCAGGGGATATCACAGATACGCAGTATTTT
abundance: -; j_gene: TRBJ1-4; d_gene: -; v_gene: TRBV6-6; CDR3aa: CATQRGWGEKLFF; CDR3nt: TGTGCCACTCAGAGGGGGTGGGGTGAAAAACTGTTTTTT
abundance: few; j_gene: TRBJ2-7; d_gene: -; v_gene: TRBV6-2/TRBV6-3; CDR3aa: CASSLKYEQYF; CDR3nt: TGTGCCAGCAGCTTAAAATACGAGCAGTACTTC
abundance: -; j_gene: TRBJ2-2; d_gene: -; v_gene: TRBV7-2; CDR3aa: CASSLTGSTGELFF; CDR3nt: TGTGCCAGCAGCTTAACAGGGTCGACCGGGGAGCTGTTTTTT
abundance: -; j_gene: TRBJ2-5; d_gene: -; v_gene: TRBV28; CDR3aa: CASRDGTGVETQYF; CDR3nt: TGTGCCAGCAGAGACGGGACTGGGGTAGAGACCCAGTACTTC
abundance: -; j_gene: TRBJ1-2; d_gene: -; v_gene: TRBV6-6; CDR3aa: CASSSPGALYGYTF; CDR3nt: TGTGCCAGCAGTAGCCCCGGAGCGCTCTATGGCTACACCTTC
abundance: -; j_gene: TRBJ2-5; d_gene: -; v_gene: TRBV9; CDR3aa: CASSVAQQETQYF; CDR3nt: TGTGCCAGCAGCGTAGCGCAGCAAGAGACCCAGTACTTC
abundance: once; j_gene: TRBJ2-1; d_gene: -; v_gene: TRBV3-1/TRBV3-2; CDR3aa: CASSPRGLAHNEQFF; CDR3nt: TGTGCCAGCAGCCCCCGAGGGCTAGCCCACAATGAGCAGTTCTTC
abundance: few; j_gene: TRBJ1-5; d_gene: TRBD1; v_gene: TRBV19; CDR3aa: CASRPVGQGNQPQHF; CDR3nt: TGTGCCAGTAGACCCGTCGGACAGGGAAACCAGCCCCAGCATTTT
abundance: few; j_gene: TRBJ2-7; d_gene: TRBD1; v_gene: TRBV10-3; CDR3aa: CAIKERGRDRPIYEQYF; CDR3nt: TGTGCCATCAAAGAACGCGGACGGGACAGGCCAATCTACGAGCAGTACTTC
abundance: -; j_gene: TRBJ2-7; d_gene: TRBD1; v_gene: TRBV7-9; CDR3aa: CASSAGQGALLYEQYF; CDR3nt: TGTGCCAGCAGCGCCGGACAGGGGGCGCTTCTCTACGAGCAGTACTTC
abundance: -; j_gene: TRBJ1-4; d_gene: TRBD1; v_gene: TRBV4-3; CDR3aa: CASTVSTGGYEKLFF; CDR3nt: TGCGCCAGCACCGTTTCGACAGGGGGCTATGAAAAACTGTTTTTT
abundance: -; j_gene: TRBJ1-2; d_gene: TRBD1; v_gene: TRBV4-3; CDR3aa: CASSQGTGGFYGYTF; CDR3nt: TGCGCCAGCAGCCAAGGAACAGGGGGGTTTTATGGCTACACCTTC
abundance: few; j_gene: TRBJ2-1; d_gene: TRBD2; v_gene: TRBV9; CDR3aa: CASSSSDWTSGNEQFF; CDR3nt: TGTGCCAGCAGCTCCTCGGATTGGACTAGCGGTAACGAGCAGTTCTTC
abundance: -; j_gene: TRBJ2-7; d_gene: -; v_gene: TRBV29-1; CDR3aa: CSALGGSAFYEQYF; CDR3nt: TGCAGCGCTCTAGGAGGTAGCGCCTTCTACGAGCAGTACTTC
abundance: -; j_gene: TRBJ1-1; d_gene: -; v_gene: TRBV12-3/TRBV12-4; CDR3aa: CASSLFPREAFF; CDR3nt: TGTGCCAGCAGTTTATTCCCCCGCGAGGCTTTCTTT
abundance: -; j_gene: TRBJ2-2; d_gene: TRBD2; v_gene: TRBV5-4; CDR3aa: CASSLGSSGLTGELFF; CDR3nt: TGTGCCAGCAGCTTGGGCTCTAGCGGTCTAACCGGGGAGCTGTTTTTT
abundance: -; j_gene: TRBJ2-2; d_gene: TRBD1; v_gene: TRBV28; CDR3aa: CASSLSRGRVGELFF; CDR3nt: TGTGCCAGCAGTTTATCTAGGGGGCGGGTCGGGGAGCTGTTTTTT
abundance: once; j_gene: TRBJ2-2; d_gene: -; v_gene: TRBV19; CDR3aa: CASDNANRPGELFF; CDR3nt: TGTGCCAGCGACAACGCAAATCGCCCCGGGGAGCTGTTTTTT
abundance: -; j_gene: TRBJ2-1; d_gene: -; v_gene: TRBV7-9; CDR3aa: CASSFSRTEYNEQFF; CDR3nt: TGTGCCAGCAGCTTCTCTCGGACAGAATACAATGAGCAGTTCTTC
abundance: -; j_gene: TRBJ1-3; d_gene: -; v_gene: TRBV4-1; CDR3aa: CASSQAEGPALGNTIYF; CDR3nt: TGCGCCAGCAGCCAAGCCGAGGGCCCTGCTCTCGGAAACACCATATATTTT
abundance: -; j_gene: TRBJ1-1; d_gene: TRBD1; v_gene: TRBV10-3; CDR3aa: CAIGQGGTEAFF; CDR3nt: TGTGCCATCGGACAGGGCGGGACTGAAGCTTTCTTT
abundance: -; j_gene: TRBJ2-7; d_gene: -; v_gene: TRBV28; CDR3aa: CASSLPPSHEQYF; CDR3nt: TGTGCCAGCAGTTTACCCCCTTCTCACGAGCAGTACTTC
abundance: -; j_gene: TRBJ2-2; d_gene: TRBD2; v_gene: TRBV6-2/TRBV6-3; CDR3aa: CASSLLAGVNTGELFF; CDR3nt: TGTGCCAGCAGTTTACTAGCGGGAGTGAACACCGGGGAGCTGTTTTTT